The 7 T cell receptor beta chains below were found in one sample sequenced in a study of blood T cell repertoires in COVID-19. Libraries were prepared by immunoSEQ multiplex PCR; TCRdb keeps only in-frame clonotypes and omits some of them. There are tens of thousands of clones in the sample; roughly 87% occur only once, and more than 20% lies in the top ten. The specimen sequenced was peripheral blood. Receptors originate from an elderly woman in a cohort sampled during active or convalescent COVID-19.

The chain joins TRBV9 to TRBJ2-1; maybe TRBD2 (5 bases). The V gene lost 1 base and the J gene lost 4 bases, with 12 bases spanning the gap. The CDR3 length is 15 residues. Germline V gene sequence: CDR1 SGDLS, CDR2 YYNGEE. The CDR3 DNA reads as TGTGCCAGCAGCGTACGGGGTAACCTGTACAATGAGCAGTTCTTC. It is translated as CASSVRGNLYNEQFF.

The V call is TRBV6-6, the J call TRBJ2-7, with 9 bases identical to TRBD2. V shed 6 bases, J shed 4 bases, and the junction held 13 bases outside the gene matches. This CDR3 has 16 residues. Germline lookup yields CDR1 MNHNY and CDR2 SVGAGI (reference sequence). The CDR3 spells CASRLIAGGRTYEQYF. The CDR3 nucleotides read TGTGCCAGCAGACTGATCGCGGGAGGGAGAACTTACGAGCAGTACTTC.

This chain connects TRBV5-6 to TRBJ1-2, with 7 nucleotides matching TRBD1. V lost 4 bases to trimming and J lost 2 bases; unmatched junction nucleotides: 8. The length of the CDR3 is 15 residues. Germline lookup yields CDR1 SGHDT and CDR2 YYEEEE. This CDR3 reads CASSPILTGNYGYTF. The DNA of the CDR3 is TGTGCCAGCAGCCCAATCTTGACAGGGAACTATGGCTACACCTTC.

A few counts support this clone. The CDR3 protein is CASSLEGQEWETQYF. DNA for the CDR3: TGCGCCAGCAGCTTGGAAGGACAGGAATGGGAGACCCAGTACTTC. The rearrangement uses TRBV5-1 and TRBJ2-5; 7 bases agree with TRBD1. Germline CDR1 is SGHRS and CDR2 is YFSETQ. The junction had 7 bases not matched to a gene; V was cut back by 0 bases and J by 5 bases. CDR3 length: 15 amino acids. Filled out from reference TRBV5-1 and TRBJ2-5, the complete variable domain reads KAGVTQTPRYLIKTRGQQVTLSCSPISGHRSVSWYQQTPGQGLQFLFEYFSETQRNKGNFPGRFSGRQFSNSRSEMNVSTLELGDSALYLCASSLEGQEWETQYFGPGTRLLVL.

The chain carries TRBV5-1 and TRBJ2-7, with D possibly being TRBD2 (6 bases). The germline V and J ends were trimmed by 2 bases and 5 bases, with 17 bases remaining between them. CDR3 size: 15 residues. Germline CDR1 reads SGHRS; CDR2 reads YFSETQ. CDR3 protein: CASSFGGSGVNEQYF. DNA of the CDR3: TGCGCCAGCAGCTTTGGAGGTTCGGGGGTTAACGAGCAGTACTTC.

This chain joins TRBV19 and TRBJ2-2, with D tentatively TRBD1 (5 bases). CDR1 LNHDA and CDR2 SQIVND come from the germline V gene (reference sequence). Trimming removed 3 bases from V and 6 bases from J, with 23 bases in between. This CDR3 is built from 18 residues. CDR3 sequence reads: CASSMRGRGGRIPGELFF. CDR3 bases: TGTGCCAGTAGTATGAGAGGTAGGGGCGGAAGAATTCCCGGGGAGCTGTTTTTT.

The genes are TRBV5-6 and TRBJ2-7; 9 bases are shared with TRBD1. The CDR3 length is 16 residues. Germline V gene lookup returns CDR1 SGHDT and CDR2 YYEEEE. The junction had 9 bases not matched to a gene; V was cut back by 0 bases and J by 5 bases. The CDR3 loop is CASSLAGWDRVNEQYF. The CDR3 bases are TGTGCCAGCAGCTTGGCCGGTTGGGACAGGGTTAACGAGCAGTACTTC.